Below are 27 T cell receptor beta chains sequenced from a single sample in a study of T cell clonotyping in hematopoietic cell transplantation. The repertoire was sequenced with immunoSEQ multiplex PCR; TCRdb's copy has only in-frame clones and lacks some. Of under 5,000 clones listed, roughly 87% are singletons. Sequenced: peripheral blood mononuclear cells. The receptors come from a man in his forties in good health. Some clones in this sample may be carry-over from other donors' samples.

The genes are TRBV7-3 and TRBJ1-1, with no clear D. The V and J ends lost 2 bases and 6 bases respectively, with 13 bases between them. The CDR3 runs 14 residues. Germline V gene lookup returns CDR1 SGHTA and CDR2 FQGTGA. CDR3 loop: CASSLYGPQSEAFF. Written as DNA, the CDR3 is TGTGCCAGCAGCTTATACGGCCCTCAATCTGAAGCTTTCTTT. The whole variable domain, filled in from reference TRBV7-3 and TRBJ1-1, reads GAGVSQTPSNKVTEKGKYVELRCDPISGHTALYWYRQSLGQGPEFLIYFQGTGAADDSGLPNDRFFAVRPEGSVSTLKIQRTERGDSAVYLCASSLYGPQSEAFFGQGTRLTVV.

The gene calls are TRBV6-4 and TRBJ2-3; no definite D call. Germline V gives CDR1 MRHNA, CDR2 SNTAGT. Trimming took off 0 bases at V and 10 bases at J, with 11 bases between the two ends. The length of the CDR3 is 13 residues. CDR3 in amino acids: CASSDSPGVSQYF. The CDR3 coding sequence is TGTGCCAGCAGTGACTCCCCTGGGGTATCGCAGTATTTT.

In nucleotides, the CDR3 is TGTGCCAGCAGCTTGGGGCAGGGGTATGGCTACACCTTC. Residues: CASSLGQGYGYTF. The chain is built from TRBV7-6 and TRBJ1-2; TRBD1 is a possible D gene (6 bases). V shed 3 bases and J shed 5 bases, with 10 bases lying between them. Per germline, CDR1 SGHVS and CDR2 FNYEAQ. The CDR3 has 13 residues.

The chain carries TRBV9 and TRBJ2-3; D uncertain. The CDR3 is 14 residues long. With 0 bases removed from V and 0 bases from J, the gap between germline ends came to 5 bases. Germline CDR1 is SGDLS and CDR2 is YYNGEE. The CDR3 here is CASSVEQSTDTQYF. CDR3 nucleotides: TGTGCCAGCAGCGTAGAACAGAGCACAGATACGCAGTATTTT.

The chain links TRBV10-2 to TRBJ2-7; TRBD1 matches at 10 bases. Per the germline V gene, CDR1 is WSHSY and CDR2 is SAAADI. The V gene end was trimmed by 6 bases and the J gene end by 5 bases; junction bases not matched to a gene: 4. The CDR3 runs 13 residues. This CDR3 is CASRGQGKNEQYF. CDR3 nucleotide sequence: TGCGCCAGCAGGGGACAGGGGAAGAACGAGCAGTACTTC.

The chain uses TRBV7-9 and TRBJ1-2, with unresolved D. The V gene's germline CDR1 is SEHNR and CDR2 FQNEAQ (reference sequence). V dropped 5 bases and J dropped 2 bases, with 9 bases sitting between them. The CDR3 is made up of 13 amino acids. The CDR3 sequence is CASSRTENYGYTF. For the CDR3, the DNA is TGTGCCAGCAGCAGAACAGAAAACTATGGCTACACCTTC.

The chain joins TRBV2 to TRBJ1-1; D is unclear. The length of the CDR3 is 11 residues. Trimming cost V 4 bases and J 8 bases, with 8 bases left between them. Looked up from germline, CDR1 is SNHLY and CDR2 is FYNNEI. The CDR3 spells CASSVAREAFF. DNA of the CDR3: TGTGCCAGCAGTGTTGCCAGGGAAGCTTTCTTT.

This clone has a single count. The genes are TRBV11-2 and TRBJ2-7, with 8 bases matching TRBD1. This CDR3 has 14 residues. The germline V gene encodes CDR1 SGHAT and CDR2 FQNNGV. Trimming cost V 5 bases and J 7 bases; bases outside gene matches: 10. This chain's CDR3 is CASSRDRGFWEQYF. The CDR3 nucleotides are TGTGCCAGCAGCCGCGACAGGGGATTTTGGGAGCAGTACTTC.

The J gene is TRBJ1-2, the V gene TRBV7-2; D ambiguous. Germline loops: CDR1 SGHTA, CDR2 FQGNSA. The CDR3 spans 15 residues. Trimming removed 5 bases at V and 3 bases at J, with 16 bases between. CDR3 sequence reads: CASSPPGRTDYGYTF. The DNA for the CDR3 is TGTGCCAGCAGCCCTCCTGGACGGACCGACTATGGCTACACCTTC.

The chain has TRBV28 and TRBJ2-7; D is possibly TRBD2 (5 bases). This CDR3 has 16 amino acids. The V end was cut by 4 bases, the J end by 6 bases, with 22 bases between. CDR1 and CDR2 from the germline V gene are MDHEN and SYDVKM. CDR3 nucleotides: TGTGCCAGCAGTTCCCCCGAGGACTTCCGGTGGAGCGAGCAGTACTTC. This encodes CASSSPEDFRWSEQYF. The whole variable domain, filled in from reference TRBV28 and TRBJ2-7, reads DVKVTQSSRYLVKRTGEKVFLECVQDMDHENMFWYRQDPGLGLRLIYFSYDVKMKEKGDIPEGYSVSREKKERFSLILESASTNQTSMYLCASSSPEDFRWSEQYFGPGTRLTVT.

The chain uses TRBV29-1 and TRBJ1-2, with D tentatively TRBD1 (5 bases). The CDR3 is 13 amino acids. Trimming removed 5 bases at V and 2 bases at J, with 12 bases between. The germline V gene encodes CDR1 SQVTM and CDR2 ANQGSEA. The chain's CDR3 is CSVNSRENYGYTF. The CDR3, as DNA: TGCAGCGTTAACTCCAGGGAGAACTATGGCTACACCTTC.

This sequence joins TRBV5-1 and TRBJ2-1; the match to TRBD2 covers 9 bases. The CDR3 is 15 amino acids. Germline CDR1 reads SGHRS; CDR2 reads YFSETQ. Trimming took 4 bases from V and 2 from J; bases not matched to a gene: 4. CDR3 protein: CASSRTSGPYNEQFF. CDR3 bases: TGCGCCAGCAGCCGTACTAGCGGGCCCTACAATGAGCAGTTCTTC.

V is TRBV7-9 and J is TRBJ2-7; the D is unclear. CDR3 length: 11 amino acids. V lost 6 bases, J lost 3 bases, and 6 bases lay in between. CDR1 and CDR2 from the germline V gene are SEHNR and FQNEAQ (reference sequence). CDR3 DNA: TGTGCCAGCAGTATTAGCTACGAGCAGTACTTC. This codes for CASSISYEQYF. The whole variable domain, filled in from reference TRBV7-9 and TRBJ2-7, reads DTGVSQNPRHKITKRGQNVTFRCDPISEHNRLYWYRQTLGQGPEFLTYFQNEAQLEKSRLLSDRFSAERPKGSFSTLEIQRTEQGDSAMYLCASSISYEQYFGPGTRLTVT.

The chain couples TRBV4-3 to TRBJ2-1, with D perhaps TRBD2 (6 bases). The CDR3 loop spans 11 amino acids. Trimming pared 4 bases from V and 10 bases from J, leaving 8 bases between. Germline V gene data show CDR1 as LGHNA and CDR2 as YSLEER. The CDR3 is CASSLGGEQFF. In DNA form, the CDR3 reads TGCGCCAGCAGCCTTGGGGGGGAGCAGTTCTTC.

The chain is built from TRBV7-2 and TRBJ2-7, with D possibly matching TRBD2 (5 bases). This CDR3 is 15 amino acids long. Per the germline V gene, CDR1 is SGHTA and CDR2 is FQGNSA. V gave up 2 bases and J gave up 4 bases, with 15 bases separating them. The CDR3: CASSLSSSLVYEQYF. As DNA, the CDR3 is TGTGCCAGCAGCTTAAGTTCTAGCTTGGTTTACGAGCAGTACTTC.

The rearrangement links TRBV19 to TRBJ1-5; D unresolved. The CDR3 spans 15 residues. The germline gives CDR1 LNHDA, CDR2 SQIVND (reference sequence). The V gene lost 3 bases and the J gene lost 1 base, with 10 bases spanning the gap. Here the CDR3 DNA reads TGTGCCAGTAGTATTTCCGGGCTGAGCAATCAGCCCCAGCATTTT. As protein: CASSISGLSNQPQHF.

The chain has TRBV18 and TRBJ2-7; no clear D gene. Deletions cut 1 base from V and 6 bases from J, with 10 bases between. The germline V gene has CDR1 KGHSH and CDR2 LQKENI. This CDR3 comprises 13 residues. The CDR3: CASSPQGTAEQYF. The CDR3 DNA is TGTGCCAGCTCACCACAGGGAACCGCCGAGCAGTACTTC. Using reference TRBV18 and TRBJ2-7 for the parts outside the CDR3, the full variable domain is NAGVMQNPRHLVRRRGQEARLRCSPMKGHSHVYWYRQLPEEGLKFMVYLQKENIIDESGMPKERFSAEFPKEGPSILRIQQVVRGDSAAYFCASSPQGTAEQYFGPGTRLTVT.

This clone came up a few times. Written as DNA, the CDR3 is TGTGCCAGCAGTAGGGCTAGCGGGGGTTTCTACAATGAGCAGTTCTTC. Protein product: CASSRASGGFYNEQFF. The rearrangement links TRBV2 to TRBJ2-1, with 10 bases that match TRBD2. The trim removed 5 bases at V and 3 bases at J, leaving 7 bases unmatched. Germline CDR1 is SNHLY and CDR2 is FYNNEI. There are 16 residues in the CDR3.

The chain employs TRBV4-3 and TRBJ2-1; 7 positions agree with TRBD2. CDR1 LGHNA and CDR2 YSLEER come from the germline V gene. V was clipped by 2 bases and J by 0 bases; unmatched bases: 10. CDR3 length: 18 residues. As DNA, the CDR3 is TGCGCCAGCAGCCAACATGATGGGCGGGGGTTCTCCTACAATGAGCAGTTCTTC. Translating it yields CASSQHDGRGFSYNEQFF.

The chain links TRBV7-6 to TRBJ2-5, with TRBD1 matching 8 bases. Germline V gene sequence: CDR1 SGHVS, CDR2 FNYEAQ. V dropped 5 bases and J dropped 11; count of bases not matched to a gene: 4. The CDR3 loop spans 11 amino acids. The CDR3 DNA sequence: TGTGCCAGCAGCGCGGACAGGGAGCAGTACTTC. Translation: CASSADREQYF.

The rearrangement uses TRBV11-2 and TRBJ2-3; tentative D call: TRBD2 (6 bases). V was clipped by 1 base and J by 4 bases, with 18 bases between them. Germline CDR1 and CDR2: SGHAT and FQNNGV. This CDR3 is built from 17 residues. The CDR3 sequence: CASSLAPAGYYSDTQYF. The DNA of the CDR3 is TGTGCCAGCAGCTTAGCCCCAGCGGGTTACTATTCAGATACGCAGTATTTT.

This clone is a singleton in its sample. The chain recombines TRBV11-2 with TRBJ1-1; TRBD1 is a possible D gene (6 bases). Germline V gene lookup returns CDR1 SGHAT and CDR2 FQNNGV. The CDR3 covers 15 residues. Trimming pared 0 bases from V and 4 bases from J, leaving 12 bases between. The CDR3: CASSLEGRGITEAFF. As DNA, the CDR3 is TGTGCCAGCAGCTTAGAGGGTAGGGGGATCACTGAAGCTTTCTTT.

The chain recombines TRBV7-8 with TRBJ2-7; D uncertain. The V and J ends lost 3 bases and 1 base respectively, with 13 bases between them. This CDR3 comprises 15 residues. CDR1 is SGHVS, CDR2 FQNEAQ, per germline. The DNA of the CDR3 is TGTGCCAGCAGCTTCCGCTCGAGCTCATCCTACGAGCAGTACTTC. Amino acids: CASSFRSSSSYEQYF.

The chain combines TRBV5-1 with TRBJ2-7, with 8 bases lining up with TRBD2. Unmatched junction bases numbered 13, after V lost 2 bases and J lost 6 bases. This CDR3 has 16 residues. The germline gives CDR1 SGHRS, CDR2 YFSETQ. Written as DNA, the CDR3 is TGCGCCAGCAGCTTTATACCGGGACTAGAGGCGAGCGAGCAGTACTTC. It specifies CASSFIPGLEASEQYF.

This clone turned up a few times. The CDR3 reads CSADTGRRAFF. The CDR3 DNA reads TGCAGTGCCGACACAGGGAGAAGGGCTTTCTTT. The chain has TRBV20-1 and TRBJ1-1, with D possibly being TRBD1 (6 bases). The CDR3 consists of 11 residues. CDR1 is DFQATT, CDR2 SNEGSKA, per germline (reference sequence). Trimming took off 6 bases at V and 11 bases at J, with 16 bases between the two ends.

The chain couples TRBV7-2 to TRBJ2-1, with 10 bases that match TRBD2. With V trimmed by 2 bases and J by 1 base, 8 bases remained unmatched. Germline assignment: CDR1 SGHTA and CDR2 FQGNSA. The CDR3 is made up of 18 amino acids. This CDR3 reads CASSLRPSGSGSYNEQFF. CDR3 DNA sequence: TGTGCCAGCAGCTTACGGCCTAGCGGGAGCGGGTCCTACAATGAGCAGTTCTTC.

CDR3 protein: CAISRGGGMRNQPQHF. DNA for the CDR3: TGTGCCATCAGTCGAGGTGGGGGGATGCGCAATCAGCCCCAGCATTTT. V usage is TRBV10-3 and J usage is TRBJ1-5, with a weak D call TRBD1 (5 bases). CDR1 and CDR2 from the germline V gene are ENHRY and SYGVKD. V gave up 5 bases and J gave up 2 bases, with 16 bases separating them. The length of the CDR3 is 16 residues.